This TCR beta chain is from a study of blood T cell repertoires in COVID-19. For the study at large: PBMCs, B-cell-depleted T cells, or T cells provided the cDNA or gDNA that made up the material.

In the original analysis: Estimates of nucleated cell counts were drawn from the amplification of reference gene primers. The repertoire was sequenced with immunoSEQ multiplex PCR; TCRdb's copy has only in-frame clones and lacks some. V and J calls and clone size come straight from that table; D and trimming were deduced from the DNA. Of hundreds of thousands of clones listed, roughly 87% are singletons. The CDR3 loop spans 13 amino acids. Germline CDR1 SEHNR, CDR2 FQNEAQ (reference sequence). V gave up 4 bases and J gave up 6 bases; unmatched junction bases: 6. This clone has a handful of counts. Sequencing was done on a sample of peripheral blood. This clonotype was sampled from a human donor in a cohort sampled during active COVID-19. The rearrangement uses TRBV7-9 and TRBJ2-7, with 7 bases matching TRBD2. The CDR3, as DNA: TGTGCCAGCAGCTCCCGGACTAGTTCCGAGCAGTACTTC. It encodes CASSSRTSSEQYF.